The source of this T cell receptor (beta chain) is a study of T cells in Graves' hyperthyroidism and ophthalmopathy. Study-wide findings and caveats: Peripheral blood also featured most of the thyroid clonotypes expanded above 0.001.

Note on this clonotype: Its antigen is still unknown. Just one base apart from a much larger clone, this may be a read error.

Authors of the study amplified TCR beta CDR3 regions from RNA transcripts. HTBI primers were used for first-round RT-PCR of the TCR CDR3. TCRdb passed the multiplex PCR reads through MiXCR, listing each CDR3 protein once. The sample has under 250,000 distinct CDR3 sequences; roughly a sixth are singletons. Germline assignment: CDR1 SEHNR and CDR2 FQNEAQ (reference sequence). The V and J ends lost 5 bases and 13 bases, in that order; junction bases with no gene match: 18. The CDR3 is made up of 16 amino acids. Those patients with uncontrolled infection, other autoimmune disease, pregnancy or lactation were excluded.

Sequencing input: blood. The chain combines TRBV7-9 with TRBJ2-1; TRBD1 aligns across 9 bases. The TCR was taken from a man aged 50-59 years with Graves' hyperthyroidism. Here the CDR3 reads CASSPLRTGVFRGQFF. The CDR3 coding sequence is TGTGCCAGCAGCCCCCTGAGGACAGGGGTTTTTCGGGGTCAGTTCTTC.